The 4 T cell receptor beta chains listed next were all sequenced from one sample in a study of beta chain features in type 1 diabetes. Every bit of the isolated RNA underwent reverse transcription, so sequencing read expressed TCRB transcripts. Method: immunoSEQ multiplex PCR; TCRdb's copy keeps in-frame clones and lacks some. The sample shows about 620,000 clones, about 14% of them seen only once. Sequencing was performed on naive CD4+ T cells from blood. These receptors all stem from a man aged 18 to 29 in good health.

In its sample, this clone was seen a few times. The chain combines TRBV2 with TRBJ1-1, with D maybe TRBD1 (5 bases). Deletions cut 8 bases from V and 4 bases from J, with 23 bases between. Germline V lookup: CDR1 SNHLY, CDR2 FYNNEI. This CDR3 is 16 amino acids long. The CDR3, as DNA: TGTGCCAGCCGAAGTGAGGGAAGTGTGGGGGGCACTGAAGCTTTCTTT. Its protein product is CASRSEGSVGGTEAFF.

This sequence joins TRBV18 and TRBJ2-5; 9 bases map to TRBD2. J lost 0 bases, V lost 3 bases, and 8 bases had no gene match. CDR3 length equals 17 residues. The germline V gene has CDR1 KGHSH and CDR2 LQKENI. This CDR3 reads CASSPVPSGTNQETQYF. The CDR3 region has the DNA TGTGCCAGCTCACCGGTTCCTAGCGGGACAAACCAAGAGACCCAGTACTTC.

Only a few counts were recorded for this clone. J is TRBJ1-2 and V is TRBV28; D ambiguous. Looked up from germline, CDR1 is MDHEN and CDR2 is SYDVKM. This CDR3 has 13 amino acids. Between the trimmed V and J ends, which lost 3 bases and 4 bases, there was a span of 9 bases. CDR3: CASSLVRGYGYTF. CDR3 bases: TGTGCCAGCAGTTTGGTACGGGGCTATGGCTACACCTTC.

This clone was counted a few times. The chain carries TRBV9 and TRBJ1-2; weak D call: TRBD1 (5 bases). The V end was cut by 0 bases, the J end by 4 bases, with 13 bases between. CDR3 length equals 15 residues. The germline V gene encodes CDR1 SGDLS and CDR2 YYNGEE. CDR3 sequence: CASSVAREPFYGYTF. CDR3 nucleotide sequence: TGTGCCAGCAGCGTAGCCAGGGAACCTTTCTATGGCTACACCTTC. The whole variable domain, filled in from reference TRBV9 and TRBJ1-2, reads DSGVTQTPKHLITATGQRVTLRCSPRSGDLSVYWYQQSLDQGLQFLIQYYNGEERAKGNILERFSAQQFPDLHSELNLSSLELGDSALYFCASSVAREPFYGYTFGSGTRLTVV.